This record looks at one T cell receptor beta chain sequence and its context. Its antigen is unknown. These data are taken from a study of T cell responses to AZD1222 COVID-19 vaccine. Points from the study as a whole: Baseline serology detected seropositivity in only six or seven AZD1222 recipients. Vaccine-related CD4 TCRs covered spike, predominating at 160-218 and 743-854.

This CDR3 spans 14 amino acids. V lost 2 bases, J lost 7 bases, and 14 bases lay in between. Germline V gives CDR1 MNHEY, CDR2 SVGEGT. TCRdb's copy holds only in-frame clones and misses some; the assay was immunoSEQ multiplex PCR. The table shows about 130,000 clones, with 90% occurring only once. The chain links TRBV6-2 or TRBV6-3 to TRBJ2-5, with no clear D. Sequencing was performed on peripheral blood, taken on day 0 of MenACWY control vaccination. This clonotype originated in an adult in good health. The CDR3 DNA sequence: TGTGCCAGCAGTTACCTTGGACCCGAAGGGACCCAGTACTTC. Translated, it gives CASSYLGPEGTQYF.